This T cell receptor beta chain was obtained from a study of T cell responses to AZD1222 COVID-19 vaccine. Data came from immunoSEQ multiplex PCR; TCRdb stores just in-frame clones and leaves some out. Of around 70,000 clones listed, roughly 78% are singletons. About this clone: Its antigen is not identified.

General study results and limits: Spike as a whole was targeted by vaccine-associated CD4 TCRs, dominant at 160-218 and 743-854.

The germline CDR1 and CDR2 sequences are SGHRS and YFSETQ. The CDR3 extends over 13 amino acids. V was pared by 5 bases and J by 7 bases, with 12 bases between. The clonotype comes from an adult in good health. This chain connects TRBV5-1 to TRBJ2-2; D is uncertain. The sample consisted of peripheral blood, taken on day 0 of MenACWY control vaccination. CDR3 amino acids: CASRASFDGELFF. In DNA form, the CDR3 reads TGCGCCAGCAGGGCTAGTTTTGACGGGGAGCTGTTTTTT.